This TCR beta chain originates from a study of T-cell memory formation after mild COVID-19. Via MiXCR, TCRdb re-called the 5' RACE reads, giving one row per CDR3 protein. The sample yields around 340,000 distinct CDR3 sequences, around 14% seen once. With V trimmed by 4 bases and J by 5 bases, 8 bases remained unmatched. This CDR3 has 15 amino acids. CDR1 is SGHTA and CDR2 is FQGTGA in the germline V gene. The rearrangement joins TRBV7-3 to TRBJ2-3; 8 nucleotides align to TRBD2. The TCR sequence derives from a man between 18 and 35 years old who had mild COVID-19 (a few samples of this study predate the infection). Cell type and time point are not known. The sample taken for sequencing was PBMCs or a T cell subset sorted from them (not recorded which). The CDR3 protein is CASSYTGGQGDTQYF. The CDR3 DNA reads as TGTGCCAGCAGCTACACGGGGGGGCAGGGAGATACGCAGTATTTT.